This T cell receptor beta chain was retrieved from a study of blood T cell repertoires in COVID-19. The overall study: The United States, Italy and Spain provided the acute and convalescent COVID-19 samples. Sources were T cells, B-cell-depleted T cells, or PBMCs; the material itself was cDNA or gDNA.

Data came from immunoSEQ multiplex PCR; TCRdb stores just in-frame clones and leaves some out. The profile shows roughly 260,000 clones, about nine tenths of them singletons. Per the germline V gene, CDR1 is LNHDA and CDR2 is SQIVND (reference sequence). With 7 bases clipped from V and 4 bases from J, the junction kept 12 bases outside the gene matches. CDR3 length: 15 amino acids. Which cohort a participant joined came from the clinical history participants gave. The TCR comes from a human donor in a cohort exposed to, infected with or recovered from COVID-19 (not recorded which). The donor label of this sample is uncertain. V and J are TRBV19 and TRBJ2-7; 8 bases align to TRBD1. Sequenced material: PBMCs or T cells enriched from blood (not recorded which). CDR3 protein: CASTRGLGSHYEQYF. Here the CDR3 DNA reads TGTGCCAGTACCAGGGGGCTCGGCTCACATTACGAGCAGTACTTC.